Each of the 13 T cell receptor beta chains below was sequenced from the same sample in a study of blood T cells in healthy people across ages. A second PCR, run for roughly 7 to 12 cycles, used a sample-barcoded 5' primer plus a J-beta primer mix. Via MiXCR, TCRdb re-called the 5' RACE reads, giving one row per CDR3 protein. The data contain more than 1,400,000 distinct CDR3 sequences, around 39% of them seen just once; the ten biggest clones take up 7% to 9.5%. Sequencing used blood. Receptors originate from a woman aged 18-30 years in good health.

This clonotype was observed once. The chain's CDR3 is CSAATGAEDNQPQHF. DNA for the CDR3: TGCAGTGCAGCGACAGGGGCAGAAGACAATCAGCCCCAGCATTTT. V is TRBV20-1 and J is TRBJ1-5; TRBD1 agrees at 8 bases. Germline CDR1 is DFQATT and CDR2 is SNEGSKA (reference sequence). The CDR3 is made up of 15 amino acids. Germline trimming cut 6 bases from V and 3 bases from J; bases unmatched to any gene: 10.

The rearrangement links TRBV5-8 to TRBJ1-1, with a possible D match to TRBD1 (5 bases). The CDR3 loop spans 13 amino acids. V shed 3 bases and J shed 8 bases, with 14 bases lying between them. CDR1 and CDR2 (germline): SGHTS, YDEGEE. The CDR3 loop reads CASSSPTREEAFF. DNA of the CDR3: TGTGCCAGCAGCTCCCCTACCAGGGAGGAAGCTTTCTTT.

V and J are TRBV14 and TRBJ1-2; D is undetermined. V lost 2 bases and J 4 bases, leaving 8 bases between the germline ends. The CDR3 contains 13 residues. The V gene's germline CDR1 is SGHDN and CDR2 FVKESK. The CDR3 nucleotides read TGTGCCAGCAGCCAAACCCTTCTCTATGGCTACACCTTC. This codes for CASSQTLLYGYTF.

The chain combines TRBV15 with TRBJ2-1, with TRBD2 as a possible D gene (5 bases). Trimming shortened V by 5 bases and J by 1 base, and 9 bases separated the two germline ends. This CDR3 spans 14 amino acids. Looked up from germline, CDR1 is LNHNV and CDR2 is YYDKDF (reference sequence). CDR3 residues: CATSSRTSYNEQFF. In nucleotides, the CDR3 is TGTGCCACCAGCTCCCGGACTTCCTACAATGAGCAGTTCTTC. The full variable domain, completed using reference TRBV15 and TRBJ2-1, is DAMVIQNPRYQVTQFGKPVTLSCSQTLNHNVMYWYQQKSSQAPKLLFHYYDKDFNNEADTPDNFQSRRPNTSFCFLDIRSPGLGDTAMYLCATSSRTSYNEQFFGPGTRLTVL.

In its sample, this clonotype was seen many times. The V and J genes are TRBV27 and TRBJ2-7, with TRBD2 matching over 8 bases. The junction had 6 bases not matched to a gene; V was cut back by 6 bases and J by 5 bases. Per germline, CDR1 MNHEY and CDR2 SMNVEV (reference sequence). The CDR3 covers 13 residues. The chain's CDR3 is CASRPFSGNEQYF. The CDR3 DNA follows: TGTGCCAGCAGACCGTTTAGCGGGAACGAGCAGTACTTC.

The rearrangement joins TRBV5-1 to TRBJ1-1; 7 bases fit TRBD1. CDR3 size: 15 residues. The germline gives CDR1 SGHRS, CDR2 YFSETQ. Trimming took 4 bases from V and 8 from J; bases not matched to a gene: 14. Here the CDR3 reads CASSPNTGEGHEAFF. CDR3 DNA: TGCGCCAGCAGCCCGAACACAGGGGAGGGTCACGAAGCTTTCTTT.

This clonotype was counted between two and nine times. J is TRBJ2-1 and V is TRBV10-3, with TRBD2 matching over 7 bases. The CDR3 spans 16 residues. CDR1 is ENHRY, CDR2 SYGVKD, per germline. Trimming cost V 0 bases and J 8 bases; bases outside gene matches: 10. In DNA, the CDR3 is TGTGCCATCAGTGAGTCGCGACTAGGCGCGGGGGATGAGCAGTTCTTC. This codes for CAISESRLGAGDEQFF.

This chain connects TRBV28 to TRBJ2-4; unclear D gene. The CDR3 covers 15 residues. Trimming removed 2 bases at V and 0 bases at J, with 8 bases between. Germline CDR1 reads MDHEN; CDR2 reads SYDVKM. CDR3 protein: CASSLPGIAKNIQYF. The CDR3 nucleotides are TGTGCCAGCAGTTTACCGGGTATAGCCAAAAACATTCAGTACTTC.

For this clonotype: Since a much larger clone is just one base distant, this may be a read error. The genes are TRBV2 and TRBJ2-3; maybe TRBD1 (6 bases). Germline CDR1 SNHLY, CDR2 FYNNEI. The germline V and J ends were trimmed by 7 bases and 1 base, with 9 bases remaining between them. The CDR3 is 13 residues long. The CDR3: CASNRAGTDTQYF. The CDR3 DNA sequence: TGTGCCAGCAACAGGGCTGGCACAGATACGCAGTATTTT.

This clonotype was found a few times. This rearrangement joins TRBV4-1 to TRBJ2-5; 9 bases line up with TRBD1. Germline loops: CDR1 MGHRA, CDR2 YSYEKL. The CDR3 extends over 14 amino acids. Trimming removed 5 bases from V and 4 bases from J; junction bases left unmatched: 5. Here the CDR3 reads CASSMGQGAETQYF. The CDR3, as DNA: TGCGCCAGCAGCATGGGACAGGGTGCAGAGACCCAGTACTTC.

The chain employs TRBV3-1 and TRBJ2-7, with D perhaps being TRBD1 or TRBD2 (5 bases each). Looked up from germline, CDR1 is LGHDT and CDR2 is YNNKEL (reference sequence). Trimming cost V 0 bases and J 12 bases, with 21 bases left between them. The length of the CDR3 is 15 residues. The CDR3 DNA sequence: TGTGCCAGCAGCCAAGACGTCGGGACGGCCAACCAGCGGTACTTC. Translated: CASSQDVGTANQRYF.

V is TRBV3-1 and J is TRBJ2-5, with 9 bases fitting TRBD2. The J call may be faulty, since TRBJ2-7 better matches the DNA end. The CDR3 loop spans 15 amino acids. Germline CDR1 LGHDT, CDR2 YNNKEL (reference sequence). The CDR3 region has the DNA TGTGCCAGCAGCCAAGAAGGACTAGCGTTTTACGAGCAGTACTTC. Translated, it gives CASSQEGLAFYEQYF.

V and J are TRBV6-5 and TRBJ2-1; 11 bases agree with TRBD2. This CDR3 has 18 residues. V lost 5 bases and J lost 10; bases outside the gene matches: 19. Germline V gene sequence: CDR1 MNHEY, CDR2 SVGAGI. The CDR3 sequence is CASSRRVAGGLYPGEQFF. The DNA for the CDR3 is TGTGCCAGCAGTCGCCGAGTAGCGGGAGGGCTTTATCCGGGAGAGCAGTTCTTC.